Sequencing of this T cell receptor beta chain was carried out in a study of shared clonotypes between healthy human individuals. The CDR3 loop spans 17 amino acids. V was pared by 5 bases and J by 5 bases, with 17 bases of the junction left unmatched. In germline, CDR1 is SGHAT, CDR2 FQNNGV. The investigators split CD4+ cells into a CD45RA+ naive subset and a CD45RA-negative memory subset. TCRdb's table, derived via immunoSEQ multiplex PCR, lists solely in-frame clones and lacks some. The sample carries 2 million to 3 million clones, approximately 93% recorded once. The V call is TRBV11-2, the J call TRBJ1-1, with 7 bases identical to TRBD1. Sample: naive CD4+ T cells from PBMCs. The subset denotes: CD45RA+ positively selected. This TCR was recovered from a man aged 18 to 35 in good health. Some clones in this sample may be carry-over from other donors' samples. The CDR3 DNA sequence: TGTGCCAGCAGCCCGAGGGTGGTTGACAGGGTATATACTGAAGCTTTCTTT. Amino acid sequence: CASSPRVVDRVYTEAFF.